The 23 T cell receptor beta chains listed next were all sequenced from one sample in a study of T-cell memory formation after mild COVID-19. A single record per CDR3 protein comes from TCRdb applying MiXCR to the 5' RACE reads. Of 550,000 to 600,000 distinct CDR3 sequences detected, about 20% appear once; the ten largest clones hold around 8.4%. Material: PBMCs or a T cell subset sorted from them (not recorded which). The source of these receptors is an adult woman who had mild COVID-19 (a few samples of this study predate the infection). Cell type and time point are not known.

This clonotype was seen at least ten times. As DNA, the CDR3 is TGTGCCAGCAGCTTGGGCCAGGGGAGAGGCAATGAGCAGTTCTTC. This translates into CASSLGQGRGNEQFF. The gene calls are TRBV5-4 and TRBJ2-1; weak D call: TRBD1 (6 bases). Germline CDR1 reads SGHNT; CDR2 reads YYREEE (reference sequence). The CDR3 sequence is 15 residues long. V was trimmed by 0 bases and J by 6 bases, leaving 13 bases between them. Combining the CDR3 with reference TRBV5-4 and TRBJ2-1 gives the whole variable domain ETGVTQSPTHLIKTRGQQVTLRCSSQSGHNTVSWYQQALGQGPQFIFQYYREEENGRGNFPPRFSGLQFPNYSSELNVNALELDDSALYLCASSLGQGRGNEQFFGPGTRLTVL.

V gene TRBV12-3 or TRBV12-4 combines with J gene TRBJ2-1; 9 nucleotides align to TRBD1. CDR3 size: 17 residues. Losses at the gene ends were 4 bases for V and 8 bases for J; bases not matched to a gene: 15. The CDR3 reads CASSSTSSGTGRYEQFF. DNA for the CDR3: TGTGCCAGCAGTTCTACGAGCTCCGGGACAGGGCGGTATGAGCAGTTCTTC.

The rearrangement joins TRBV5-1 to TRBJ2-1; 16 bases fit TRBD2. The ends lost 0 bases at V and 15 bases at J; junction bases unmatched: 12. Germline V gene sequence: CDR1 SGHRS, CDR2 YFSETQ. There are 17 residues in the CDR3. The CDR3: CASSLDSSGTSGGAAFF. CDR3 sequence (DNA): TGCGCCAGCAGCTTGGACTCGTCCGGGACTAGCGGGGGGGCCGCGTTCTTC.

This clonotype came up a few times. V and J are TRBV2 and TRBJ1-1, with D tentatively TRBD1 (6 bases). The V gene's germline CDR1 is SNHLY and CDR2 FYNNEI. V was pared by 6 bases and J by 2 bases, with 16 bases between. CDR3 size: 15 residues. In DNA form, the CDR3 reads TGTGCCAGCAGATTAACAGGGCAATATAACACTGAAGCTTTCTTT. It yields the protein CASRLTGQYNTEAFF.

The table lists this clonotype with a few counts. The V and J genes are TRBV2 and TRBJ2-1; 11 nucleotides align to TRBD2. Per the germline V gene, CDR1 is SNHLY and CDR2 is FYNNEI. There are 17 residues in the CDR3. J was trimmed by 7 bases and V by 6 bases; bases with no gene match: 14. The CDR3 loop reads CASRPPRSSGRKNEQFF. Here the CDR3 DNA reads TGTGCCAGCAGGCCCCCCCGGTCTAGCGGGAGGAAGAATGAGCAGTTCTTC.

This clonotype was detected only a few times. This chain connects TRBV5-4 to TRBJ2-1; 10 bases are shared with TRBD2. With V trimmed by 3 bases and J by 1 base, 10 bases remained unmatched. Germline CDR1 is SGHNT and CDR2 is YYREEE (reference sequence). This CDR3 spans 18 amino acids. CDR3 in DNA: TGTGCCAGCAGCTGGTCAGCGGGAGGGCCTAGGTCCTACAATGAGCAGTTCTTC. Residues: CASSWSAGGPRSYNEQFF.

This rearrangement joins TRBV24-1 to TRBJ2-1; 10 bases fit TRBD2. V was clipped by 1 base and J by 8 bases; unmatched bases: 7. The germline V gene encodes CDR1 KGHDR and CDR2 SFDVKD. The CDR3 contains 16 residues. CDR3 nucleotide sequence: TGTGCCACCAGTGATTTTGCGGCTAGCGGGAGCGATGAGCAGTTCTTC. It specifies CATSDFAASGSDEQFF.

This clonotype was picked up a small number of times. The chain recombines TRBV7-9 with TRBJ1-1; weak D call: TRBD1 (5 bases). Germline assignment: CDR1 SEHNR and CDR2 FQNEAQ (reference sequence). The CDR3 has 12 amino acids. V lost 1 base to trimming and J lost 7 bases, with 7 bases between them. In nucleotides, the CDR3 is TGTGCCAGCAGCTTAGATGGGGGTGAAGCTTTCTTT. It specifies CASSLDGGEAFF.

The gene calls are TRBV12-3 or TRBV12-4 and TRBJ1-1; no clear D. The CDR3 is 15 residues long. V was pared by 5 bases and J by 7 bases, with 20 bases between. The CDR3 nucleotides are TGTGCCAGCAGTCATAAGATAGTTGGTAACTATGAAGCTTTCTTT. Translating gives CASSHKIVGNYEAFF.

In its sample, this clonotype was seen a few times. J is TRBJ2-7 and V is TRBV5-6; 7 bases match TRBD1. The V gene end was trimmed by 4 bases and the J gene end by 2 bases; junction bases not matched to a gene: 6. The CDR3 is 14 residues long. The germline V gene has CDR1 SGHDT and CDR2 YYEEEE. CDR3 coding DNA: TGTGCCAGCAGCGGCCGGGACAGAGCCTACGAGCAGTACTTC. This sequence encodes CASSGRDRAYEQYF.

This clonotype was picked up a small number of times. This chain links TRBV7-9 with TRBJ1-4, with D hard to call. The CDR3 is made up of 13 amino acids. The V end lost 5 bases, the J end lost 7 bases, and 11 bases lay between the germline ends. Germline V gene data show CDR1 as SEHNR and CDR2 as FQNEAQ (reference sequence). The CDR3 nucleotides are TGTGCCAGCAGCCCGGGGAGAAGTGAAAAACTGTTTTTT. It encodes CASSPGRSEKLFF.

This clonotype was observed a handful of times. V is TRBV7-2 and J is TRBJ1-3, with 8 bases lining up with TRBD1. The CDR3 runs 16 residues. The germline gives CDR1 SGHTA, CDR2 FQGNSA. Trimming at V came to 5 bases and at J to 4 bases, leaving 10 bases not matched to a gene. For the CDR3, the DNA is TGTGCCAGCAGCCCCGGTGGCAGGGGGCTCGGAAACACCATATATTTT. Protein sequence: CASSPGGRGLGNTIYF.

This clonotype was counted only a few times. J is TRBJ2-7 and V is TRBV20-1; tentatively, D is TRBD1 or TRBD2 (5 bases each). This CDR3 region has 14 residues. Germline CDR1 reads DFQATT; CDR2 reads SNEGSKA (reference sequence). The V and J ends lost 5 bases and 0 bases respectively, with 14 bases between them. The CDR3 coding sequence is TGCAGTGCTGGACCTACGGGGCACTCCTACGAGCAGTACTTC. Protein product: CSAGPTGHSYEQYF.

The chain employs TRBV11-3 and TRBJ2-1, with TRBD2 identical over 7 bases. The V gene's germline CDR1 is SGHNT and CDR2 YENEEA. Losses at the gene ends were 0 bases for V and 10 bases for J; bases not matched to a gene: 12. CDR3 length equals 16 residues. This CDR3 is CASSLEGRARTEEQFF. DNA for the CDR3: TGTGCCAGCAGCTTAGAGGGGAGGGCTAGGACCGAGGAGCAGTTCTTC.

The chain uses TRBV6-5 and TRBJ1-2; TRBD1 is a possible D gene (6 bases). This CDR3 comprises 13 residues. Germline loops: CDR1 MNHEY, CDR2 SVGAGI. Trimming pared 2 bases from V and 4 bases from J, leaving 8 bases between. CDR3 sequence (DNA): TGTGCCAGCAGTTACGACAGGAGCTATGGCTACACCTTC. It encodes CASSYDRSYGYTF.

This clonotype showed up just a few times. The chain links TRBV3-1 to TRBJ2-5; the D gene is possibly TRBD2 (6 bases). Germline V lookup: CDR1 LGHDT, CDR2 YNNKEL (reference sequence). CDR3 length equals 17 residues. The V and J ends lost 2 bases and 4 bases respectively, with 20 bases between them. The CDR3 sequence is CASSQSGLSAEGETQYF. Written as DNA, the CDR3 is TGTGCCAGCAGCCAATCGGGACTGTCGGCAGAAGGAGAGACCCAGTACTTC.

Only a few counts were recorded for this clonotype. The chain is built from TRBV7-9 and TRBJ2-5; 11 bases are a match to TRBD2. V lost 4 bases to trimming and J lost 2 bases; unmatched junction nucleotides: 9. Germline CDR1 SEHNR, CDR2 FQNEAQ (reference sequence). This CDR3 has 17 residues. For the CDR3, the DNA is TGTGCCAGCAGCTCTGGGAACTTAGCGGGAGGGCAAGAGACCCAGTACTTC. Translating it yields CASSSGNLAGGQETQYF.

V usage is TRBV29-1 and J usage is TRBJ2-2; D uncertain. Germline CDR1 SQVTM, CDR2 ANQGSEA. The ends were cut back, 7 bases at V and 7 bases at J, with 10 bases in the middle. The CDR3 sequence is 11 residues long. The CDR3 is CSADVSGELFF. The CDR3 DNA is TGCAGCGCGGACGTCAGCGGGGAGCTGTTTTTT.

The V and J genes are TRBV27 and TRBJ1-2; no firm D call. V lost 5 bases to trimming and J lost 8 bases, with 15 bases between them. Germline V gene data show CDR1 as MNHEY and CDR2 as SMNVEV (reference sequence). The CDR3 runs 13 residues. CDR3: CASSRIPAWGYTF. The CDR3 coding sequence is TGTGCCAGCAGTCGGATCCCCGCGTGGGGCTACACCTTC.

The gene calls are TRBV5-1 and TRBJ1-2, with TRBD1 matching over 8 bases. Trimming cost V 2 bases and J 2 bases; bases outside gene matches: 5. There are 15 residues in the CDR3. Germline CDR1 reads SGHRS; CDR2 reads YFSETQ. The CDR3 reads CASSFDRGVNYGYTF. Here the CDR3 DNA reads TGCGCCAGCAGCTTTGACAGGGGAGTAAACTATGGCTACACCTTC. The variable domain in full, with the rest retrieved from reference TRBV5-1 and TRBJ1-2, is KAGVTQTPRYLIKTRGQQVTLSCSPISGHRSVSWYQQTPGQGLQFLFEYFSETQRNKGNFPGRFSGRQFSNSRSEMNVSTLELGDSALYLCASSFDRGVNYGYTFGSGTRLTVV.

This clonotype was seen repeatedly, ten times or more. The J gene is TRBJ1-1, the V gene TRBV7-2, with TRBD1 matching over 7 bases. The CDR3 is made up of 17 amino acids. Germline trimming cut 0 bases from V and 1 base from J; bases unmatched to any gene: 8. Germline V gene data show CDR1 as SGHTA and CDR2 as FQGNSA. The CDR3 sequence: CASSLAGVTGANTEAFF. Written as DNA, the CDR3 is TGTGCCAGCAGCTTAGCGGGTGTTACAGGGGCGAACACTGAAGCTTTCTTT.

This clonotype has only a few counts. The rearrangement joins TRBV6-5 to TRBJ2-1, with D hard to call. Germline V gives CDR1 MNHEY, CDR2 SVGAGI. V shed 4 bases and J shed 6 bases, with 10 bases lying between them. The CDR3 sequence is 13 residues long. The CDR3 bases are TGTGCCAGCAGTTTTCAATCTGGCAATGAGCAGTTCTTC. Translation: CASSFQSGNEQFF.

This clonotype has more than one count but fewer than ten. The genes are TRBV7-3 and TRBJ2-3; 7 bases fit TRBD2. The germline V gene has CDR1 SGHTA and CDR2 FQGTGA. The CDR3 sequence is 16 residues long. V was clipped by 2 bases and J by 1 base; unmatched bases: 6. DNA for the CDR3: TGTGCCAGCAGCTTACAGACTAGCAAGGGCACAGATACGCAGTATTTT. Translation: CASSLQTSKGTDTQYF.